This T cell receptor (beta chain) emerged from a study of cytomegalovirus exposure and HLA in healthy donors (dated by TCRdb to 2015 to 2018). With respect to the entire study: In an earlier analysis of under 600 of the donors, 250 to 350 Gb of sequence data and some 100 million unique TCR beta sequences from roughly 190 million T cells were reported. The study was designed to test whether signatures of past pathogen exposure could be identified by cataloging public T cell receptors. HLA typing included class I and class II loci at four-digit resolution. The genetic ancestry cluster associated with self-reported Caucasian donors included 81% of the roughly 400 genotyped donors. In the later analysis, no new phenotypic data were used to find candidate immune exposures; instead, reliance was placed on TCR beta sequences and their occurrence across donors. Typing coverage differed by locus: A, B, C, DRB1 and DQB1 were typed in roughly 620-630 donors, DQA1 in 500 to 550, DPA1 in 600 to 610, and DPB1 in roughly 470. The study used immunosequencing to profile the T cell repertoires of some 600 subjects and linked those repertoires to cytomegalovirus serostatus. Donor age, sex, ethnicity and CMV serostatus were collected together with the repertoire data. Among about 370 genotyped donors of the cohort, an average of roughly 230,000 unique TCR beta nucleotide sequences was sequenced per donor, of which 15% to 20% were non-productive. To study patterns of TCR occurrence, a later analysis re-analyzed previously published TCR beta repertoires from several hundred donors and added high-resolution HLA genotyping. Because of strong linkage in the cohort, a few DR-DQ haplotypes were treated as single units for association and clustering. Genome-wide SNP genotypes for about 60% of the roughly 700 donors were used in a later genetic analysis, which treated that subset as a discovery cohort. A separate validation cohort of roughly 120 different subjects was used in addition to the approximately 700-subject first cohort. An earlier analysis of about 600 of the donors used high-throughput TCR beta sequencing to judge whether each TCR beta V gene segment behaved as functional or pseudogenic. The study combined high-throughput TCR immunosequencing, statistical association of individual TCRs with disease status, and machine learning to predict cytomegalovirus infection status. Around 300 gigabases of sequencing data and approximately 80 million unique TCR sequences were included in an early release covering several hundred HLA-typed donors. All discovery cohort repertoires had been generated using a single sequencing platform. General findings and caveats noted by the study authors: Roughly uniform sequencing depth across donors was assumed in presence/absence analyses, although this assumption may not hold. While some public TCRs were present in many individuals, most TCR sequences turned up only very rarely across donors. At a false discovery rate of 0.05, a later analysis linked 15,000 to 20,000 TCR beta sequences to specific HLA alleles. The only immune exposure information available for the cohort was CMV serostatus. In a later analysis, HLA-associated TCR beta chains were found to be more clonally expanded and to have lower generation probabilities than equally common non-associated chains. In the study, 150 to 200 TCR beta chains were listed as associated with cytomegalovirus. Because counts were too low, roughly 17 rarely observed V segments, including chromosome 9 orphons, were left out of the earlier analysis of over 550 of the donors. A group of highly shared sequence variants was considered likely to be a technical artifact of the sequencing pipeline. In a later analysis, TCR association rates were found to vary across HLA loci, with the most associated TCRs seen for DRB1 alleles and the fewest for HLA-C alleles. When HLA alleles, especially DR and DQ, strongly co-occurred, TCR associations were difficult to assign to individual alleles. According to the authors, the approach could potentially be generalized to other disease states and immunological phenotypes. An earlier analysis of around 600 of the donors showed that most TCR beta V segments appeared in productive rearrangements either about 87% or about 30% of the time, which broadly matched IMGT annotations. A further reported finding was that TCR beta sequences accurately predicted the HLA-A and HLA-B alleles for most subjects in the first cohort. V-gene and J-gene trimming of TCR beta chains was associated with a missense DCLRE1C variant in a later genetic analysis, and the association was replicated in an independent cohort. Because the 87-base-pair reads could not distinguish some IMGT-functional V segments, including TRBV6-2 and TRBV6-3, those segments were excluded. In vitro tests confirmed that three of the cytomegalovirus-associated TCR beta chains recognize cytomegalovirus antigens. Several of the top co-occurrence clusters appeared to be linked to parvovirus B19, influenza, CMV and Epstein-Barr virus, according to a later analysis. Linkage disequilibrium might explain the correlated functional status among segregating V segments, but an unknown experimental factor could not be ruled out. The cohort was sequenced for TCR beta chains only, and without alpha or paired-chain data the features that could be detected were limited. According to a later analysis, most CMV-associated TCR beta chains appeared to be HLA-restricted, and the HLA associations seemed to be driven largely by CMV exposure. HLA typing was unavailable for some donors at each locus, so association tests used only the typed subset. In both the original and validation cohorts, the classifier was reported to diagnose cytomegalovirus status with high specificity and sensitivity. According to a later genetic analysis, donors in an Asian-associated ancestry cluster had fewer N-insertions in productive TCRs than the approximately 710-donor mean.

As regards this clone: Its target antigen remains unknown.

The library was obtained by the immunoSEQ multiplex PCR assay. For the multiplex PCR, a mixture combining 60 forward primers for TCR Vbeta segments and 13 reverse primers for TCR Jbeta segments was used. Amplification of the CDR3 region of rearranged TCR beta genes was performed with a multiplex PCR assay on genomic DNA. On the Illumina HiSeq System, the amplified TCR beta libraries were sequenced as 87-base-pair reads. From the authors' description of their analysis: A later analysis tallied around 87 million unique TCR beta chains across the 666 repertoires, and about 10 million of those chains were shared by two or more donors. Raw reads were error-corrected and collapsed into unique sequences with a nearest-neighbor algorithm that merged closely related sequences to remove PCR and sequencing errors. CDR3 sequences were aligned to IMGT reference sequences to assign V, D and J gene segments. For a sequence to be retained, a match of at least six nucleotides was required to both a V gene segment and a J gene segment. Rearrangements were called productive when the CDR3 lacked stop codons and stayed in frame with V and J; all others were non-productive. Following IMGT convention, CDR3 was defined as the stretch from the second conserved V-encoded cysteine to the conserved J-encoded phenylalanine. Sequences without an unambiguous match to a single V gene segment were excluded from the earlier analysis of several hundred of the donors. An earlier analysis of a few hundred of the donors called V segments functional above 56.7% productive rearrangements and segregating when the between-donor standard deviation exceeded 5%. A statistical classification framework was developed to diagnose cytomegalovirus status using the catalog of TCR beta chain sequences. A later analysis assigned V and J genes by comparing TCR nucleotide sequences with IMGT/GENE-DB human TR gene sequences. In a later analysis, CDR3 sequences and most-parsimonious VDJ recombination scenarios were assigned using the TCRdist pipeline. In a later analysis, each TCR beta chain was defined by its CDR3 amino acid sequence together with its V-gene family, and reads lacking a unique V-gene family were excluded. In a later analysis, fewer than 650 highly shared, low-generation-probability nucleotide sequences were removed to address suspected cross-contamination and a sequencing artifact. In a later analysis, a clonal expansion index for each public chain was calculated from normalized within-repertoire ranks of inferred template counts. In a later analysis, generation probabilities were computed with a VDJ recombination model fitted to out-of-frame rearrangements, and the resulting probabilities were checked against IGoR. A later analysis scored TCR-TCR, TCR-HLA and TCR-CMV co-occurrence with hypergeometric tests, applying a repertoire-size bias correction to TCR pairs. In a later analysis, false discovery rates were estimated by permuting HLA or CMV assignments 20 times. In a later analysis, co-occurring TCRs were grouped using DBSCAN, and TCRdist sequence similarity was added for clustering within HLA-allele-positive subsets. Repertoires with fewer than 30,000 or more than 120,000 public chains were left out of co-occurrence clustering, as were five repertoires with anomalous nucleotide sharing. In TCRdb, the immuneACCESS table is reduced to in-frame sequences with V and J assigned. These tables do not hold every clone; where another copy was compared, an unresolved V gene accounts for under half, and the others remain unexplained. V and J calls and clone size are as listed in that table; D and trimming were resolved from the DNA. The table kept for this sample lists about 130,000 clones. In total, the top ten clones hold 1.5% to 2% of the sample.

The cohort consisted of 670 or so healthy bone marrow donors. At the time of sampling, every cohort member was nominally healthy, though immune exposures that went unrecorded were likely present. The donor tested CMV seronegative, placing the donor among the roughly 350 seronegative members of the cohort. A peripheral blood sample was collected from each donor, and TCR beta sequencing was performed on peripheral blood mononuclear cells. Genomic DNA extraction from the blood cell samples was performed with the Qiagen DNeasy Blood Extraction Kit. A distance of 10 bases separates the germline ends of V and J, which lose 6 bases and 4 bases respectively. CDR1 PRHDT and CDR2 FYEKMQ were looked up in the germline V gene (reference sequence). Counted from cysteine to phenylalanine, this CDR3 has 14 amino acids. Only the CDR3 part of the read is kept: 42 bases, read in frame from the first base.

The sequenced material came from PBMCs. The rearranged chain carries TRBV13 and TRBJ2-6; the D gene is possibly TRBD2, with 6 bases matching. The sequence came from a man younger than 35 in good health and CMV-seronegative. The nucleotide sequence is TGTGCCAGCAGAGCGGGTCTCGGGGCCAACGTCCTGACTTTC. The encoded protein is CASRAGLGANVLTF.